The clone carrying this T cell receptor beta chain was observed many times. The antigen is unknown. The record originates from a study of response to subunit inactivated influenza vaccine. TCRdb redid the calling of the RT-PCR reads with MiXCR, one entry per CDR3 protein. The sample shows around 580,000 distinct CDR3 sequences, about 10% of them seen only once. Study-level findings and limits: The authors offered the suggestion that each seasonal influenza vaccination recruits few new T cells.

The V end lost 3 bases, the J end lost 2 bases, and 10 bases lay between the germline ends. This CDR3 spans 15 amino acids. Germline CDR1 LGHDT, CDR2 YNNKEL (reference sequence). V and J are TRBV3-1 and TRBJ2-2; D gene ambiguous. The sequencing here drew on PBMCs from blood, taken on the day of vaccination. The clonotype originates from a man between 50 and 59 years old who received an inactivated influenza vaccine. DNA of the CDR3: TGTGCCAGCAGCCAGACGACGGTTAACACCGGGGAGCTGTTTTTT. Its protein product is CASSQTTVNTGELFF.